The source of this T cell receptor (beta chain) is a study of blood T cell repertoires in COVID-19. Per the germline V gene, CDR1 is SQVTM and CDR2 is ANQGSEA. Trimming left V 0 bases short and J 3 bases short, with 14 bases between. The CDR3 extends over 15 amino acids. TCRdb's table, derived via immunoSEQ multiplex PCR, lists solely in-frame clones and lacks some. The sample shows 180,000 or so clones, about 86% of them seen only once. What was sequenced was peripheral blood. The chain has TRBV29-1 and TRBJ1-2, with D hard to call. This TCR derives from a man between 18 and 29 years old with acute or convalescent COVID-19. This chain's CDR3 is CSVEEMGRTHYGYTF. CDR3 in DNA: TGCAGCGTTGAAGAGATGGGCAGGACTCACTATGGCTACACCTTC.